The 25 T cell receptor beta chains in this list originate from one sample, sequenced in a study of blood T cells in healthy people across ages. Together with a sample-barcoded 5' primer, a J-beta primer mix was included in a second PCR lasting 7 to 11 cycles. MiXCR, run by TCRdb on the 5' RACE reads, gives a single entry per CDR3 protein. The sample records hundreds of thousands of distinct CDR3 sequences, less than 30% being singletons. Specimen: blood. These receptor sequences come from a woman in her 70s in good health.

The CDR3 coding sequence is TGTGCCACCTCGGGTACAAAAGGGACCCAGTACTTC. The encoded protein is CATSGTKGTQYF. The chain is built from TRBV24-1 and TRBJ2-5; no reliable D call. The CDR3 contains 12 residues. V was shortened by 9 bases and J by 7 bases, with 14 bases between the two germline ends. Germline CDR1 and CDR2: KGHDR and SFDVKD.

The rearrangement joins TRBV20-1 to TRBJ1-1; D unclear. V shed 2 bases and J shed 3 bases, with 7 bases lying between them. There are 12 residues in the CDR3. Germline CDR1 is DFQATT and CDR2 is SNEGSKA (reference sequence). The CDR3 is CSARKGDTEAFF. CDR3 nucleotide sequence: TGCAGTGCTAGAAAGGGAGACACTGAAGCTTTCTTT.

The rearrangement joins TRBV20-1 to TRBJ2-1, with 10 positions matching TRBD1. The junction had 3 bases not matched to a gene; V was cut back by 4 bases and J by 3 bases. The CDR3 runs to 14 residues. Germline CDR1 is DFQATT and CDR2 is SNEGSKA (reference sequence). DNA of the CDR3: TGCAGTGCTATTCGGACAGGGGGCTACAATGAGCAGTTCTTC. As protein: CSAIRTGGYNEQFF.

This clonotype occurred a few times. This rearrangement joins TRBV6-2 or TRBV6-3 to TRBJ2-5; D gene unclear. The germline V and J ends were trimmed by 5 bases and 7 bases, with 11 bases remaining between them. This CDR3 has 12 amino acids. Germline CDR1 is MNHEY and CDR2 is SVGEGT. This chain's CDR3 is CASSERSGTQYF. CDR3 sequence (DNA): TGTGCCAGCAGTGAGAGGTCGGGGACCCAGTACTTC.

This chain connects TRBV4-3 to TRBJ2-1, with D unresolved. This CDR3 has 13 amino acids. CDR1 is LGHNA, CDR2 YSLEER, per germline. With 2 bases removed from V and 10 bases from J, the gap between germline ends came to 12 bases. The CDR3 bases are TGCGCCAGCAGCCAAAGTCTGAGATTAGAGCAGTTCTTC. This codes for CASSQSLRLEQFF.

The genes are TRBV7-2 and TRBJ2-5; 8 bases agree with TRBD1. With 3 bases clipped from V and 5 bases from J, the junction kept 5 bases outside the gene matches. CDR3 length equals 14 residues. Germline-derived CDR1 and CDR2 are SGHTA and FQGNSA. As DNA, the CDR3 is TGTGCCAGCAGCTTGCAGGGGGCGATCGAGACCCAGTACTTC. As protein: CASSLQGAIETQYF.

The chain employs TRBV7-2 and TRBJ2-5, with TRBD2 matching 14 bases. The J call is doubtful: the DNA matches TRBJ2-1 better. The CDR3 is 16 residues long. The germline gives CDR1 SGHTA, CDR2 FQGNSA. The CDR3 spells CASSPLGTSGSGEQFF. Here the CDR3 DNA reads TGTGCCAGCAGCCCCTTGGGGACTAGCGGGAGCGGTGAGCAGTTCTTC.

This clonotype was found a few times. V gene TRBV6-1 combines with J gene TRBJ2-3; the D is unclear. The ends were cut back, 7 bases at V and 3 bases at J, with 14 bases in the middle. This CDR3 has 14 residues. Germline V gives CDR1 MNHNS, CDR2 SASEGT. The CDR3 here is CASKAIIMTDTQYF. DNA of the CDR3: TGTGCCAGCAAAGCGATCATTATGACAGATACGCAGTATTTT.

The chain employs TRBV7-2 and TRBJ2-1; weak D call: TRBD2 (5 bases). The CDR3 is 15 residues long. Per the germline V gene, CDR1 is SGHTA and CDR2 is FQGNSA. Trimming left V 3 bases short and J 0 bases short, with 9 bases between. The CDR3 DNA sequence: TGTGCCAGCAGCTTCGAGCGGAGCTCCTACAATGAGCAGTTCTTC. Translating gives CASSFERSSYNEQFF.

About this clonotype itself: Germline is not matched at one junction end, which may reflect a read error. The CDR3 DNA follows: TGTGCCAGCAGTGGAGTGGGCGGGGCCAACGTCCAGACTTTC. Its translation is CASSGVGGANVQTF. The chain couples TRBV28 to TRBJ2-6, with D perhaps TRBD2 (6 bases). Germline CDR1 reads MDHEN; CDR2 reads SYDVKM. The CDR3 is 14 amino acids.

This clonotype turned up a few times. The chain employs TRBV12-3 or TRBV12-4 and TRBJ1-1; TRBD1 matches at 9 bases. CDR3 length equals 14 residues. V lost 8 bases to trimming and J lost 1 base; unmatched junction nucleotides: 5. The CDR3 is CASGLTGGNTEAFF. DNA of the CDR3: TGTGCCAGCGGACTGACAGGGGGGAACACTGAAGCTTTCTTT.

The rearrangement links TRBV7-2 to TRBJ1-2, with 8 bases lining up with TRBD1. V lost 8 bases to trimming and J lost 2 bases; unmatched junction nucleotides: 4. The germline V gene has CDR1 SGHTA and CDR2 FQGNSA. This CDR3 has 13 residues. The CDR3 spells CASRQGLNYGYTF. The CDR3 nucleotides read TGTGCCAGCCGACAGGGGCTGAACTATGGCTACACCTTC.

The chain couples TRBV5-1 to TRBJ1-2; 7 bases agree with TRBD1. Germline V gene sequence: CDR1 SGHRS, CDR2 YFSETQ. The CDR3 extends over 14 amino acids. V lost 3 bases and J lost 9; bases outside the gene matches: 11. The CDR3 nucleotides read TGCGCCAGCAGCTCGCAGGGACAGAGCGAGCGCTACACCTTC. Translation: CASSSQGQSERYTF.

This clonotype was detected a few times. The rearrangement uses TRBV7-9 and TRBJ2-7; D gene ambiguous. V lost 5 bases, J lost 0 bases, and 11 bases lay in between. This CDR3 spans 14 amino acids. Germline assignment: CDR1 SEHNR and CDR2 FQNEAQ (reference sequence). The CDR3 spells CASSPMDASYEQYF. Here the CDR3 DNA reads TGTGCCAGCAGCCCAATGGATGCCTCCTACGAGCAGTACTTC.

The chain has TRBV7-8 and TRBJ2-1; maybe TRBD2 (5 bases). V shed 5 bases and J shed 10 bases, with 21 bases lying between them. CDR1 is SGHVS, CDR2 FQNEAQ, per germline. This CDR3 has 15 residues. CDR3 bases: TGTGCCAGCAGCATGCTCCCGGGGAACTCCTACGAGCAGTTCTTC. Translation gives CASSMLPGNSYEQFF. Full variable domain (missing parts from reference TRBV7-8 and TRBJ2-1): GAGVSQSPRYKVAKRGQDVALRCDPISGHVSLFWYQQALGQGPEFLTYFQNEAQLDKSGLPSDRFFAERPEGSVSTLKIQRTQQEDSAVYLCASSMLPGNSYEQFFGPGTRLTVL.

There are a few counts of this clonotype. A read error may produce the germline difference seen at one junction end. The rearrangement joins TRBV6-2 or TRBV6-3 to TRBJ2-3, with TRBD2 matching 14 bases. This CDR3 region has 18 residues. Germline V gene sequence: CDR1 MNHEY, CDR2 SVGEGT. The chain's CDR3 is CASSYHRLAGGQGDTQYF. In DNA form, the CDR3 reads TGTGCCAGCAGTTACCATCGACTAGCGGGGGGGCAAGGAGATACGCAGTACTTT.

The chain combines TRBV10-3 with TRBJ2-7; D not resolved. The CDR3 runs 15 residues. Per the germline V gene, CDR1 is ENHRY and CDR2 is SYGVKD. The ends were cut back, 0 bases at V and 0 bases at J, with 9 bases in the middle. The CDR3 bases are TGTGCCATCAGTGAGTCTGTACGAAGCTCCTACGAGCAGTACTTC. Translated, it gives CAISESVRSSYEQYF.

The chain's CDR3 is CSVVSGSREQYF. CDR3 bases: TGCAGCGTTGTAAGCGGGAGCCGAGAGCAGTACTTC. The chain combines TRBV29-1 with TRBJ2-5; 8 bases are shared with TRBD2. The V gene end was trimmed by 4 bases and the J gene end by 11 bases; junction bases not matched to a gene: 9. The CDR3 covers 12 residues. Looked up from germline, CDR1 is SQVTM and CDR2 is ANQGSEA.

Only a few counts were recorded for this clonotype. CDR3 in amino acids: CASSEVGANKETQYF. CDR3 sequence (DNA): TGTGCCAGCAGTGAAGTGGGAGCGAATAAGGAGACCCAGTACTTC. The chain recombines TRBV25-1 with TRBJ2-5, with D perhaps matching TRBD2 (5 bases). Germline V gene lookup returns CDR1 MGHDK and CDR2 SYGVNS. The CDR3 has 15 amino acids. The V and J ends lost 2 bases and 5 bases respectively, with 15 bases between them.

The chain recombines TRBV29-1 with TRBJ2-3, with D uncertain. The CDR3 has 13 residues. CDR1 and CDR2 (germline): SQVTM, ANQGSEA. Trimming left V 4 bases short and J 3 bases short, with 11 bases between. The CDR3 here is CSVGVAPTDTQYF. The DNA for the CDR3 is TGCAGCGTTGGGGTAGCCCCTACAGATACGCAGTATTTT.

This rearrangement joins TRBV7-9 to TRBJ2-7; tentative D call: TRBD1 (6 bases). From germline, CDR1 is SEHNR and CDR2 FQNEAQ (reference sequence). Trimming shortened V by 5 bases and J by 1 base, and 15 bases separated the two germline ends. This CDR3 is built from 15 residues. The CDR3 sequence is CASSGGHQASYEQYF. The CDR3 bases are TGTGCCAGCAGCGGGGGCCATCAGGCATCCTACGAGCAGTACTTC.

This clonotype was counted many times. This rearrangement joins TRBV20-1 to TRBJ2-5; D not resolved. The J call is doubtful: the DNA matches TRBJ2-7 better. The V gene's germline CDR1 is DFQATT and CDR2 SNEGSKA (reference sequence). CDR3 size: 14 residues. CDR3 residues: CSARDGVPSYEQYF. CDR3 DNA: TGCAGTGCTAGAGATGGGGTGCCCTCCTACGAGCAGTACTTC.

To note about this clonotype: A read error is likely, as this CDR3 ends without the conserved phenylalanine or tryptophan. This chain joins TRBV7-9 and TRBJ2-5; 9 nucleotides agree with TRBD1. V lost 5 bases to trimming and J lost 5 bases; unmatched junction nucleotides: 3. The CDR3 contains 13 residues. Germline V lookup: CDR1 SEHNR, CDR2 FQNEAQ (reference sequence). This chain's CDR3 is CASSATGGETQYL. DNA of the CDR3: TGTGCCAGCAGCGCCACAGGGGGCGAGACCCAGTACTTG.

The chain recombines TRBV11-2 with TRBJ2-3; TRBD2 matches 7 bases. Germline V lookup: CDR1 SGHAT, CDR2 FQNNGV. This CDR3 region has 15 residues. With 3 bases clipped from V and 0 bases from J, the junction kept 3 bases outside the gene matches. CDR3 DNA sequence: TGTGCCAGCAGCTTCACGCGGGGGAGCACAGATACGCAGTATTTT. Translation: CASSFTRGSTDTQYF.

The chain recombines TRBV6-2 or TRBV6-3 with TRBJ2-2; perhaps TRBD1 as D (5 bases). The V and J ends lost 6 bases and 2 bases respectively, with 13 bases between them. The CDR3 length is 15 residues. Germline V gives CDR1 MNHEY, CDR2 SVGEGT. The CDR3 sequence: CASSLPWGNTGELFF. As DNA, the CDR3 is TGTGCCAGCAGCCTACCGTGGGGCAACACCGGGGAGCTGTTTTTT.